The 25 T cell receptor beta chains below were found in one sample sequenced in a study of CD39 and CD103 CD8 tumor-infiltrating T cells. Sequencing used immunoSEQ multiplex PCR; TCRdb keeps in-frame clones, though not all of them. In the table there are roughly 15,000 clones, 90% to 95% of which are singletons. Sequenced input: CD8+ T cells sorted from blood. This sample's subset: total memory CD8 T cells (CD45RA-CCR7+/-) from blood or uninvolved lymph node. All receptors come from a human donor with head and neck squamous cell carcinoma.

The sample holds one count of this clone. This rearrangement joins TRBV4-1 to TRBJ2-1; no reliable D call. The CDR3 is 14 amino acids. The germline V and J ends were trimmed by 1 base and 2 bases, with 6 bases remaining between them. CDR1 and CDR2 (germline): MGHRA, YSYEKL. The CDR3 here is CASSQGVAYNEQFF. Written as DNA, the CDR3 is TGCGCCAGCAGCCAAGGGGTTGCCTACAATGAGCAGTTCTTC.

The genes are TRBV6-1 and TRBJ1-3; D gene uncertain. The CDR3 totals 14 residues. Germline V CDR1 and CDR2: MNHNS, SASEGT. V lost 4 bases, J lost 0 bases, and 7 bases lay in between. The CDR3 DNA reads TGTGCCAGCAGTGGCTTTGACTCTGGAAACACCATATATTTT. Translating it yields CASSGFDSGNTIYF.

V usage is TRBV11-2 and J usage is TRBJ2-1; the match to TRBD2 covers 10 bases. V dropped 5 bases and J dropped 9; count of bases not matched to a gene: 16. There are 17 residues in the CDR3. Germline V gene data show CDR1 as SGHAT and CDR2 as FQNNGV. CDR3 loop: CASSLPSSGGSLIEQFF. Here the CDR3 DNA reads TGTGCCAGCAGCCTGCCGTCTAGCGGGGGAAGTTTAATTGAGCAGTTCTTC.

The J gene is TRBJ1-4, the V gene TRBV7-6; D is undetermined. Germline CDR1 SGHVS, CDR2 FNYEAQ. Trimming took 5 bases from V and 2 from J, leaving 15 bases between them. The CDR3 length is 16 residues. The CDR3 is CASSPFESETNEKLFF. DNA of the CDR3: TGTGCCAGCAGCCCCTTTGAAAGTGAGACTAATGAAAAACTGTTTTTT.

The chain uses TRBV6-5 and TRBJ1-4; D gene ambiguous. V lost 2 bases and J lost 6, with 10 bases in between. The CDR3 runs to 14 residues. Germline-derived CDR1 and CDR2 are MNHEY and SVGAGI. The CDR3: CASSYGPMDEKLFF. For the CDR3, the DNA is TGTGCCAGCAGTTACGGGCCTATGGATGAAAAACTGTTTTTT.

The rearrangement links TRBV4-1 to TRBJ2-5; tentative D call: TRBD2 (5 bases). Germline CDR1 reads MGHRA; CDR2 reads YSYEKL. The CDR3 totals 15 residues. The germline V and J ends were trimmed by 0 bases and 7 bases, with 15 bases remaining between them. CDR3 sequence: CASSQDGAEVGTQYF. CDR3 DNA: TGCGCCAGCAGCCAAGACGGTGCGGAGGTGGGGACCCAGTACTTC.

This chain connects TRBV6-6 to TRBJ2-3; D call uncertain. V dropped 2 bases and J dropped 2 bases, with 8 bases sitting between them. From germline, CDR1 is MNHNY and CDR2 SVGAGI (reference sequence). This CDR3 comprises 14 residues. The CDR3 DNA sequence: TGTGCCAGCAGTTACGTTCAGATCACAGATACGCAGTATTTT. It encodes CASSYVQITDTQYF.

The rearrangement links TRBV2 to TRBJ2-1, with D uncertain. The CDR3 runs 15 residues. V lost 2 bases and J 3 bases, leaving 11 bases between the germline ends. The germline CDR1 and CDR2 sequences are SNHLY and FYNNEI. CDR3 amino acids: CASSERADSYNEQFF. The CDR3 bases are TGTGCCAGCAGTGAACGGGCGGATAGCTACAATGAGCAGTTCTTC. Combining the CDR3 with reference TRBV2 and TRBJ2-1 gives the whole variable domain EPEVTQTPSHQVTQMGQEVILRCVPISNHLYFYWYRQILGQKVEFLVSFYNNEISEKSEIFDDQFSVERPDGSNFTLKIRSTKLEDSAMYFCASSERADSYNEQFFGPGTRLTVL.

The V gene is TRBV28, the J gene TRBJ2-7; D not resolved. The CDR3 is 12 residues long. The germline CDR1 and CDR2 sequences are MDHEN and SYDVKM. V was clipped by 6 bases and J by 3 bases, with 9 bases between them. CDR3 in amino acids: CASSPGYYEQYF. In DNA form, the CDR3 reads TGTGCCAGCAGCCCCGGTTACTACGAGCAGTACTTC.

The chain joins TRBV11-2 to TRBJ2-2; 7 bases line up with TRBD1. This CDR3 comprises 16 residues. V lost 0 bases and J lost 3; bases outside the gene matches: 4. CDR1 and CDR2 from the germline V gene are SGHAT and FQNNGV. CDR3 in DNA: TGTGCCAGCAGCTTAGAGTCCAGGGGGTACACCGGGGAGCTGTTTTTT. Encoded protein: CASSLESRGYTGELFF.

The J gene is TRBJ1-1, the V gene TRBV6-5; D uncertain. Trimming took 0 bases from V and 8 from J, leaving 10 bases between them. Germline CDR1 and CDR2: MNHEY and SVGAGI. This CDR3 has 13 residues. CDR3 nucleotides: TGTGCCAGCAGTTACTCGAGAAAACAGGAAGCTTTCTTT. Residues: CASSYSRKQEAFF.

The V gene is TRBV5-1, the J gene TRBJ1-5; maybe TRBD1 (5 bases). V was trimmed by 4 bases and J by 5 bases, leaving 19 bases between them. CDR3 length equals 16 residues. Per the germline V gene, CDR1 is SGHRS and CDR2 is YFSETQ. Here the CDR3 reads CASSARKGVLDQPQHF. The CDR3 region has the DNA TGCGCCAGCAGCGCACGCAAAGGGGTACTGGATCAGCCCCAGCATTTT.

The V gene is TRBV19, the J gene TRBJ2-1, with D possibly TRBD2 on 5 matching bases. This CDR3 has 16 amino acids. Trimming stripped 7 bases from V and 0 bases from J, with 16 bases between. In germline, CDR1 is LNHDA, CDR2 SQIVND (reference sequence). The chain's CDR3 is CASNGAGVSSYNEQFF. CDR3 nucleotides: TGTGCCAGTAACGGCGCCGGGGTTAGCTCCTACAATGAGCAGTTCTTC.

The chain is built from TRBV4-1 and TRBJ2-7; no clear D. This CDR3 spans 15 amino acids. Germline CDR1 MGHRA, CDR2 YSYEKL. Trimming took 0 bases from V and 3 from J, leaving 12 bases between them. This chain's CDR3 is CASSQDHDTDYEQYF. The DNA of the CDR3 is TGCGCCAGCAGCCAAGATCACGACACGGACTACGAGCAGTACTTC.

V gene TRBV6-5 combines with J gene TRBJ1-4; D might be TRBD1 (5 bases). V shed 2 bases and J shed 3 bases, with 7 bases lying between them. Per germline, CDR1 MNHEY and CDR2 SVGAGI. This CDR3 region has 14 residues. CDR3 region: CASSYGGANEKLFF. The CDR3 nucleotides read TGTGCCAGCAGTTACGGGGGAGCTAATGAAAAACTGTTTTTT.

The chain carries TRBV6-6 and TRBJ1-4; no firm D call. This CDR3 has 15 amino acids. The V end was cut by 6 bases, the J end by 8 bases, with 19 bases between. Germline V lookup: CDR1 MNHNY, CDR2 SVGAGI (reference sequence). CDR3 region: CASRGYTTLMEKLFF. CDR3 in DNA: TGTGCCAGCAGGGGATATACGACGCTAATGGAAAAACTGTTTTTT.

CDR3 coding DNA: TGTGCCAGTAGTCCGATTCAGGGGAATGAGCAGTTCTTC. This sequence encodes CASSPIQGNEQFF. The chain uses TRBV19 and TRBJ2-1, with a weak D call TRBD1 (6 bases). CDR1 and CDR2 (germline): LNHDA, SQIVND (reference sequence). V gave up 5 bases and J gave up 7 bases, with 12 bases separating them. The CDR3 extends over 13 amino acids. Based on the CDR3 plus reference TRBV19 and TRBJ2-1, the full variable domain is DGGITQSPKYLFRKEGQNVTLSCEQNLNHDAMYWYRQDPGQGLRLIYYSQIVNDFQKGDIAEGYSVSREKKESFPLTVTSAQKNPTAFYLCASSPIQGNEQFFGPGTRLTVL.

This clone was counted a few times. The CDR3 region is CASSPWTGASGYGYTF. CDR3 DNA sequence: TGCGCCAGCAGCCCATGGACAGGGGCCTCGGGGTATGGCTACACCTTC. J is TRBJ1-2 and V is TRBV5-1, with TRBD1 identical over 9 bases. Germline CDR1 SGHRS, CDR2 YFSETQ. V lost 4 bases, J lost 5 bases, and 12 bases stayed unmatched. The CDR3 spans 16 residues.

The chain employs TRBV6-1 and TRBJ1-2; D gene unclear. This CDR3 spans 13 amino acids. Trimming removed 1 base at V and 3 bases at J, with 6 bases between. Germline V lookup: CDR1 MNHNS, CDR2 SASEGT. For the CDR3, the DNA is TGTGCCAGCAGTGAAGGGGTTTACTATGGCTACACCTTC. Encoded protein: CASSEGVYYGYTF.

V usage is TRBV2 and J usage is TRBJ2-2; weak D call: TRBD2 (5 bases). Germline lookup yields CDR1 SNHLY and CDR2 FYNNEI. V lost 2 bases, J lost 6 bases, and 13 bases lay in between. The CDR3 contains 15 residues. CDR3 amino acids: CASSEWPLRAGELFF. The CDR3 nucleotides are TGTGCCAGCAGTGAATGGCCACTGAGGGCCGGGGAGCTGTTTTTT.

V is TRBV6-5 and J is TRBJ1-2; D is ambiguous. Germline V gene lookup returns CDR1 MNHEY and CDR2 SVGAGI. The CDR3 runs 15 residues. V gave up 6 bases and J gave up 4 bases, with 18 bases separating them. The DNA of the CDR3 is TGTGCCAGCAGCCTAGGGCCCAGCCCCCTCTATGGCTACACCTTC. Protein: CASSLGPSPLYGYTF.

The chain employs TRBV7-8 and TRBJ2-1, with a weak D call TRBD1 (6 bases). Germline V CDR1 and CDR2: SGHVS, FQNEAQ. The CDR3 totals 13 residues. With 5 bases removed from V and 5 bases from J, the gap between germline ends came to 10 bases. Here the CDR3 reads CASSPRTDNEQFF. CDR3 coding DNA: TGTGCCAGCAGCCCCCGGACAGACAATGAGCAGTTCTTC.

The chain carries TRBV4-1 and TRBJ2-3; 8 nucleotides align to TRBD2. The CDR3 is made up of 16 amino acids. Germline lookup yields CDR1 MGHRA and CDR2 YSYEKL. Germline trimming cut 3 bases from V and 1 base from J; bases unmatched to any gene: 6. The CDR3 coding sequence is TGCGCCAGCAGCCACCTAGGACTAGCCGGCACAGATACGCAGTATTTT. This translates into CASSHLGLAGTDTQYF.

The chain joins TRBV5-1 to TRBJ2-5, with 16 nucleotides matching TRBD2. Germline V gene data show CDR1 as SGHRS and CDR2 as YFSETQ. The CDR3 spans 19 residues. With 4 bases clipped from V and 2 bases from J, the junction kept 11 bases outside the gene matches. The DNA of the CDR3 is TGCGCCAGCAGCCCCGGGACTAGCGGGGGGGCCTTTATACAAGAGACCCAGTACTTC. Translation: CASSPGTSGGAFIQETQYF.

V is TRBV11-3 and J is TRBJ1-1; D remains ambiguous. V lost 1 base, J lost 4 bases, and 7 bases lay in between. CDR1 is SGHNT and CDR2 is YENEEA in the germline V gene. The CDR3 has 13 amino acids. CDR3 region: CASSLGHLTEAFF. The DNA for the CDR3 is TGTGCCAGCAGCTTAGGACATCTCACTGAAGCTTTCTTT.